Listed below are T cell receptor beta chains from one sample, sequenced in a study of blood T cell repertoires in COVID-19. The table came from immunoSEQ multiplex PCR; TCRdb's copy has only in-frame clones and leaves some out. The sample carries under 200,000 clones, 88% recorded once. The material sequenced was peripheral blood. The receptors here all came from a man aged 18 to 30 with active or convalescent COVID-19. The CDR3 runs from the conserved cysteine through the conserved F or W. A D gene is named only where the DNA matches it firmly. Part of the rows lack a size; the others show once, few, many or a class for expanded clones.

clone_size j_call d_call v_call cdr3_aa cdr3_nt
. TRBJ2-6 . TRBV9 CASSVVGGSGANVLTF TGTGCCAGCAGCGTAGTGGGGGGCTCTGGGGCCAACGTCCTGACTTTC
once TRBJ1-2 . TRBV27 CASSLSASGLGYGYTF TGTGCCAGCAGTTTATCCGCGTCAGGGTTGGGCTATGGCTACACCTTC
. TRBJ2-7 . TRBV6-2/TRBV6-3 CASSYPTEDEQYF TGTGCCAGCAGTTACCCTACGGAGGACGAGCAGTACTTC
. TRBJ2-7 . TRBV18 CASSPQISGGDEQYF TGTGCCAGCTCACCACAGATTTCGGGGGGCGACGAGCAGTACTTC
. TRBJ2-3 . TRBV28 CASSWGRGTDTQYF TGTGCCAGCAGTTGGGGCAGGGGCACAGATACGCAGTATTTT
. TRBJ2-1 TRBD2 TRBV7-3 CASSSRLAGVNEQFF TGTGCCAGCAGCTCTCGTCTAGCGGGAGTGAATGAGCAGTTCTTC
. TRBJ1-4 . TRBV10-3 CAISVGGNEKLFF TGTGCCATCAGTGTCGGGGGGAATGAAAAACTGTTTTTT
. TRBJ1-2 TRBD1 TRBV6-1 CASSDGTGLSGYTF TGTGCCAGCAGTGATGGGACAGGGTTGTCTGGCTACACCTTC
once TRBJ2-1 TRBD2 TRBV5-1 CASSSGLASSYNEQFF TGCGCCAGCAGCTCCGGACTAGCGAGCTCCTACAATGAGCAGTTCTTC
. TRBJ2-5 TRBD2 TRBV4-1 CASSQDWASGTETQYF TGCGCCAGCAGCCAAGATTGGGCTAGCGGGACAGAGACCCAGTACTTC
. TRBJ2-1 TRBD2 TRBV7-2 CASSYETSRVGFF TGTGCCAGCAGCTATGAGACTAGCCGAGTGGGGTTCTTC
. TRBJ2-7 TRBD1 TRBV18 CASSPRTGTYEQYF TGTGCCAGCTCACCAAGGACAGGGACCTACGAGCAGTACTTC
. TRBJ2-7 TRBD1 TRBV27 CASRGQEDYEQYF TGTGCCAGCAGAGGACAGGAAGACTACGAGCAGTACTTC
. TRBJ1-5 . TRBV5-1 CASSLEGRESNQPQHF TGCGCCAGCAGCTTAGAGGGGAGGGAATCCAATCAGCCCCAGCATTTT
. TRBJ2-7 . TRBV7-9 CASSRPKGGSGLSYEQYF TGTGCCAGCAGCCGACCCAAGGGGGGGAGCGGGCTATCCTACGAGCAGTACTTC
. TRBJ1-5 . TRBV18 CASSPSQILGQPQHF TGTGCCAGCTCACCATCACAGATCCTTGGTCAGCCCCAGCATTTT
. TRBJ1-1 . TRBV5-1 CASSPTYMGPDTEAFF TGCGCCAGCAGTCCTACGTACATGGGGCCTGACACTGAAGCTTTCTTT
. TRBJ1-4 TRBD1 TRBV27 CASSPGGSEKLFF TGTGCCAGCAGCCCAGGGGGCAGTGAAAAACTGTTTTTT
. TRBJ1-2 . TRBV9 CASSDSYGYTF TGTGCCAGCAGTGACAGCTATGGCTACACCTTC
. TRBJ1-3 TRBD1 TRBV15 CATSRAGTGGSGNTIYF TGTGCCACCAGCAGGGCCGGGACAGGGGGCTCTGGAAACACCATATATTTT
. TRBJ2-2 TRBD1 TRBV6-2/TRBV6-3 CASSRGTGTAGELFF TGTGCCAGCAGCCGCGGGACAGGGACGGCCGGGGAGCTGTTTTTT
. TRBJ2-3 TRBD2 TRBV29-1 CSVRSGGGSTDTQYF TGCAGCGTCCGATCCGGGGGGGGTAGCACAGATACGCAGTATTTT
. TRBJ2-2 . TRBV30 CAWTRDTGELFF TGTGCCTGGACGCGGGACACCGGGGAGCTGTTTTTT
few TRBJ2-6 . TRBV4-3 CASSQEAGSGANVLTF TGCGCCAGCAGCCAAGAAGCCGGGTCTGGGGCCAACGTCCTGACTTTC
. TRBJ1-4 . TRBV6-5 CASSFATGSGEKLFF TGTGCCAGCAGTTTCGCGACAGGTTCGGGAGAAAAACTGTTTTTT
. TRBJ2-5 . TRBV25-1 CASSEPGFGETQYF TGTGCCAGCAGTGAACCAGGGTTCGGCGAGACCCAGTACTTC
. TRBJ1-2 . TRBV30 CAWRGPQGRNYYGYTF TGTGCCTGGAGAGGACCCCAGGGCAGAAACTACTATGGCTACACCTTC
. TRBJ1-1 TRBD1 TRBV18 CASSPWGPQGEGTEAFF TGTGCCAGCTCACCTTGGGGGCCACAGGGGGAAGGGACTGAAGCTTTCTTT
. TRBJ2-6 . TRBV9 CASSVQRSGANVLTF TGTGCCAGCAGCGTTCAGCGCTCTGGGGCCAACGTCCTGACTTTC
. TRBJ2-2 . TRBV19 CASSMRHGELFF TGTGCCAGTAGTATGCGTCACGGGGAGCTGTTTTTT
. TRBJ1-2 TRBD1 TRBV12-3/TRBV12-4 CASSLNDRGGYTF TGTGCCAGCAGTTTAAACGACAGGGGCGGCTACACCTTC
few TRBJ2-2 TRBD1 TRBV10-3 CAISERPRQGQAGELFF TGTGCCATCAGTGAGCGACCAAGACAGGGTCAGGCCGGGGAGCTGTTTTTT
. TRBJ1-5 . TRBV19 CASGTTGLQPQHF TGTGCCAGTGGGACTACAGGGTTGCAGCCCCAGCATTTT
. TRBJ1-2 . TRBV6-1 CASSERIATVYGYTF TGTGCCAGCAGTGAACGTATAGCGACCGTCTATGGCTACACCTTC
. TRBJ1-1 TRBD1 TRBV9 CASSVASGGRTEAFF TGTGCCAGCAGCGTAGCGTCAGGGGGCCGCACTGAAGCTTTCTTT
. TRBJ2-7 . TRBV27 CASSLGGRSEQYF TGTGCCAGCAGTTTAGGGGGCAGATCCGAGCAGTACTTC
. TRBJ1-5 TRBD1 TRBV30 CAWNRDRGGQPQHF TGTGCCTGGAACCGGGACAGGGGAGGGCAGCCCCAGCATTTT
. TRBJ1-6 . TRBV5-5 CASSRATGLNSPLHF TGTGCCAGCAGCCGTGCCACAGGGCTGAATTCACCCCTCCACTTT
once TRBJ2-5 . TRBV6-5 CASHPVQNQETQYF TGTGCCAGCCATCCCGTGCAGAATCAAGAGACCCAGTACTTC
once TRBJ1-2 . TRBV4-2 CASSQDFGEGVTYYGYTF TGTGCCAGCAGCCAAGATTTTGGGGAGGGAGTCACATACTATGGCTACACCTTC
once TRBJ1-1 . TRBV9 CASSATGGNTEAFF TGTGCCAGCAGCGCGACGGGGGGGAACACTGAAGCTTTCTTT
few TRBJ2-2 . TRBV5-1 CASSRQTSPSNTGELFF TGCGCCAGCAGCCGGCAGACTAGTCCTTCGAACACCGGGGAGCTGTTTTTT
. TRBJ1-1 TRBD1 TRBV2 CANLRDRNTEAFF TGTGCCAACCTACGGGACAGAAACACTGAAGCTTTCTTT
. TRBJ2-6 . TRBV10-3 CAIRDVGAGANVLTF TGTGCCATCAGGGACGTCGGGGCTGGGGCCAACGTCCTGACTTTC
. TRBJ1-1 . TRBV7-9 CASSLGQANTEAFF TGTGCCAGCAGCTTAGGGCAGGCCAACACTGAAGCTTTCTTT
. TRBJ2-2 TRBD1 TRBV7-9 CASSPTGGSNTGELFF TGTGCCAGCAGCCCGACAGGGGGCAGTAACACCGGGGAGCTGTTTTTT
. TRBJ1-2 . TRBV25-1 CATQGSNYGYTF TGTGCCACGCAGGGGTCCAACTATGGCTACACCTTC
. TRBJ2-3 TRBD2 TRBV30 CAWSVVKTSASTDTQYF TGTGCCTGGAGTGTTGTCAAGACTAGCGCTTCCACAGATACGCAGTATTTT
. TRBJ2-3 . TRBV19 CASSKQGADTQYF TGTGCCAGTAGTAAACAGGGAGCAGATACGCAGTATTTT
once TRBJ2-7 TRBD2 TRBV27 CASSPKGLAGGSSYEQYF TGTGCCAGCAGCCCTAAGGGACTAGCGGGAGGGAGCTCCTACGAGCAGTACTTC
. TRBJ1-2 . TRBV2 CASSRGGASNYGYTF TGTGCCAGCAGTCGGGGGGGAGCCTCTAACTATGGCTACACCTTC
. TRBJ1-2 TRBD1 TRBV19 CASNRGGTGGTYTF TGTGCCAGTAACCGAGGGGGGACAGGGGGCACCTACACCTTC
. TRBJ2-3 . TRBV2 CASADLGLSTDTQYF TGTGCCAGCGCGGATCTTGGCCTTAGCACAGATACGCAGTATTTT
. TRBJ1-2 . TRBV5-5 CASSFGIGAGYGYTF TGTGCCAGCAGCTTTGGTATAGGGGCAGGCTATGGCTACACCTTC
once TRBJ2-7 TRBD2 TRBV2 CASRLRLASSYEQYF TGTGCCAGCAGACTACGACTAGCGTCCTCCTACGAGCAGTACTTC
. TRBJ2-5 . TRBV5-1 CASTVGGAGETQYF TGCGCCAGCACCGTGGGCGGGGCGGGAGAGACCCAGTACTTC
. TRBJ1-1 . TRBV25-1 CASSGAGTNTEAFF TGTGCCAGCAGTGGGGCGGGAACGAACACTGAAGCTTTCTTT